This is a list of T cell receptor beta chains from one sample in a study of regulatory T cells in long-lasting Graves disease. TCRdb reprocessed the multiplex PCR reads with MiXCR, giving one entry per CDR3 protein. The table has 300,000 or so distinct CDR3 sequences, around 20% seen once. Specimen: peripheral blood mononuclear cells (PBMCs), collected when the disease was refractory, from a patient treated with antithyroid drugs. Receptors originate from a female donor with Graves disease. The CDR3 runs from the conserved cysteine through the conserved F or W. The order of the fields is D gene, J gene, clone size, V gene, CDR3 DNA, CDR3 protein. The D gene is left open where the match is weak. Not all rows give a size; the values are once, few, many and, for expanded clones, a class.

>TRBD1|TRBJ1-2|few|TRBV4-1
TGCGCCAGCAGCCAAGTAGGGCAGGGGGCAGGCTACACCTTC
CASSQVGQGAGYTF
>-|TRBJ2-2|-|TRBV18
TGTGCCAGCTCCCCAAACACACCACGGAACACCGGGGAGCTGTTTTTT
CASSPNTPRNTGELFF
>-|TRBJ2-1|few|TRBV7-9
TGTGCCAGCAGCTTAGCGAAGGGGCGACAGGCGGTCCGGAAAATCGCAAATGAGCAGTTCTTC
CASSLAKGRQAVRKIANEQFF
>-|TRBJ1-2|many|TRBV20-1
TGCAGTGCACCTGACAGCACTAACTATGGCTACACCTTC
CSAPDSTNYGYTF
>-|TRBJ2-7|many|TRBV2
TGTGCCAGCAGTTCCAATGACCCTACTTTACACTACGAGCAGTACTTC
CASSSNDPTLHYEQYF
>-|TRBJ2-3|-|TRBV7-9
TGTGCCAGCAGCTATGGACCCCAAACCACAGATACGCAGTATTTT
CASSYGPQTTDTQYF
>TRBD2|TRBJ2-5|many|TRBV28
TGTGCCAGCAGGAGGATACTAGCGATCGGAAAGACCCAGTACTTC
CASRRILAIGKTQYF
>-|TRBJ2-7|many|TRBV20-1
TGCAGTGCTAGAGTTGAGGGATACGAGCAGTACTTC
CSARVEGYEQYF
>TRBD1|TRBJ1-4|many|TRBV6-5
TGTGCCAGCAGTTCCCCCCGGACAGGCAAAGAAAAACTGTTTTTT
CASSSPRTGKEKLFF
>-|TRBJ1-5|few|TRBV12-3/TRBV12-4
TGTGCCAGCAGTTTGTCGCCCAGTCAGCCCCAGCATTTT
CASSLSPSQPQHF
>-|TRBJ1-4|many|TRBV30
TGTGCCTGGATGCGGGGGGGTAATGAAAAACTGTTTTTT
CAWMRGGNEKLFF
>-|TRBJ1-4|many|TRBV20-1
TGCAGTGCTACACAAGAAAATGAAAAACTGTTTTTT
CSATQENEKLFF
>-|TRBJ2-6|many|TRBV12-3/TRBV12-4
TGTGCCAGCAGTTTACTGGGACGGTTCTCTGGGGCCAACGTCCTGACTTTC
CASSLLGRFSGANVLTF
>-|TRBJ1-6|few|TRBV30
TGTGCCTGGAGCCCCATTGGGGGCGGTAATTCACCCCTCCACTTT
CAWSPIGGGNSPLHF
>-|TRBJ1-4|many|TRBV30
TGTGCCTGGAGTCGGGGGCCGGGTAATGAAAAACTGTTTTTT
CAWSRGPGNEKLFF
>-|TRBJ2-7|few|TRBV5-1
TGCGCCAGCAGCTTTACAGACACATCCTACGAGCAGTACTTC
CASSFTDTSYEQYF
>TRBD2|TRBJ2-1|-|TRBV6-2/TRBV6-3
TGTGCCAGCGTCCCTAGACTAGCGGTTTACAATGAGCAGTTCTTC
CASVPRLAVYNEQFF
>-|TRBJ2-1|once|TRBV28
TGTGCCATAGGTCAATTGAATGAGCAGTTCTTC
CAIGQLNEQFF
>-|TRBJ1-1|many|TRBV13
TGTGCCAGCAGCTTATACCGGAAGAACACTGAAGCTTTCTTT
CASSLYRKNTEAFF
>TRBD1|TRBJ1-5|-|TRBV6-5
TGTGCCAGCAGTTACTCGACAGGGAATCAGCCCCAGCATTTT
CASSYSTGNQPQHF
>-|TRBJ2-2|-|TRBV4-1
TGCGCCAGCAGCCCCGCCAGGCCGAACACCGGGGAGCTGTTTTTT
CASSPARPNTGELFF
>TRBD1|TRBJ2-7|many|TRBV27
TGTGCCAGCAGTCGGGAAAGAGGGGGCGCGCAACCGCCCTACGAGCAGTACTTC
CASSRERGGAQPPYEQYF
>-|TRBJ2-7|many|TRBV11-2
TGTGCCAGCAGTCGACCCGGGACCCGGAGACACGAGCAGTACTTC
CASSRPGTRRHEQYF
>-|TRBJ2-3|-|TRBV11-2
TGTGCCAGCAGCTTAGTCGGGCCTAGCACAGATACGCAGTATTTT
CASSLVGPSTDTQYF